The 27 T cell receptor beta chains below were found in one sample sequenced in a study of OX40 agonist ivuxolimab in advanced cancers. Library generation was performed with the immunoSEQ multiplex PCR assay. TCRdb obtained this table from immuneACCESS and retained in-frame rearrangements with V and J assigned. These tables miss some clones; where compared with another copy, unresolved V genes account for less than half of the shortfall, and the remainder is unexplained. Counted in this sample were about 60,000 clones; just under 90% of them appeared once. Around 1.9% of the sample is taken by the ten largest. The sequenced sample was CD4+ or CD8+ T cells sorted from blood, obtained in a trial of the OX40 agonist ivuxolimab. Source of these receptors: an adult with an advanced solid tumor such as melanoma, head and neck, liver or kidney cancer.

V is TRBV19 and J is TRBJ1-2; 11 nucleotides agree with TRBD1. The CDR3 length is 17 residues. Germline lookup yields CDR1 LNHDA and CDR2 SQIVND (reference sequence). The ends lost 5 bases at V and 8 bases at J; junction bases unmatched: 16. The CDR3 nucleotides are TGTGCCAGTAGTCCCTACACTGGGACAGGGGGGATATGGGGCTACACCTTC. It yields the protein CASSPYTGTGGIWGYTF.

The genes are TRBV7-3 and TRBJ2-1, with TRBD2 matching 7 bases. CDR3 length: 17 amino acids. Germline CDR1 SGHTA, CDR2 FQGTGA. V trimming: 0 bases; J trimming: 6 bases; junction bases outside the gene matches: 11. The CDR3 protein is CASSLTGGRGGSNEQFF. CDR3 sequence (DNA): TGTGCCAGCAGCTTAACAGGCGGGAGAGGAGGGTCCAATGAGCAGTTCTTC. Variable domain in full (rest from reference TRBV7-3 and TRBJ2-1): GAGVSQTPSNKVTEKGKYVELRCDPISGHTALYWYRQSLGQGPEFLIYFQGTGAADDSGLPNDRFFAVRPEGSVSTLKIQRTERGDSAVYLCASSLTGGRGGSNEQFFGPGTRLTVL.

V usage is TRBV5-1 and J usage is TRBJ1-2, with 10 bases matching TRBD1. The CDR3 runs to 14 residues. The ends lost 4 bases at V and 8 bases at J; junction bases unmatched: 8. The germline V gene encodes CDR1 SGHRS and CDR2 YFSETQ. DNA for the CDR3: TGCGCCAGCAGCGAATCCGGGACAGGGGACGGCTACACCTTC. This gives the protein CASSESGTGDGYTF.

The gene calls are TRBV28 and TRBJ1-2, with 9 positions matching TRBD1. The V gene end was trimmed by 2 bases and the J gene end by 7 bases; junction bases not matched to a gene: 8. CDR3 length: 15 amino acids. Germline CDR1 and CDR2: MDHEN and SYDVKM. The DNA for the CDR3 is TGTGCCAGCAGTTTACTCGGGACAGGGAGGACTGGCTACACCTTC. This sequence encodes CASSLLGTGRTGYTF.

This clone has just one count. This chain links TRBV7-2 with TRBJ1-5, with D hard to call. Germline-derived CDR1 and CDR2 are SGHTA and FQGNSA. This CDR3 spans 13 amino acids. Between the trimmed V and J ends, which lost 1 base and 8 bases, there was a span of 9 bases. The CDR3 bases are TGTGCCAGCAGCTTAGATGCAAAAGAGCCCCAGCATTTT. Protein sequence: CASSLDAKEPQHF.

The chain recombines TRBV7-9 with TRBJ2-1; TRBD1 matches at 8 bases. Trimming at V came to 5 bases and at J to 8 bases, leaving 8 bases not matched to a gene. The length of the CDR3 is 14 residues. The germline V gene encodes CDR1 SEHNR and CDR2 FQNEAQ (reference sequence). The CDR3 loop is CASSPTGVLDEQFF. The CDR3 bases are TGTGCCAGCAGCCCGACAGGGGTTTTGGATGAGCAGTTCTTC.

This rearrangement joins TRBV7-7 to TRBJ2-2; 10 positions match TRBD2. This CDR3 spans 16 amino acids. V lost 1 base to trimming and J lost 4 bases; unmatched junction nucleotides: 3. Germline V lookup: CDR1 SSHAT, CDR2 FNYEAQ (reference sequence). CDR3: CASSLGSGRGTGELFF. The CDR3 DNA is TGTGCCAGCAGCTTAGGAAGCGGGAGGGGCACCGGGGAGCTGTTTTTT.

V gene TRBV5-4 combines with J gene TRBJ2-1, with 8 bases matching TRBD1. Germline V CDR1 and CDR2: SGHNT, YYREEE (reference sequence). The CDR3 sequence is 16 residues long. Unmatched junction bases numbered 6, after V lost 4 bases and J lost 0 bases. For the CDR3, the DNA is TGTGCCAGCAGCACCAACAGGGGGGCCTCCTACAATGAGCAGTTCTTC. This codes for CASSTNRGASYNEQFF.

DNA for the CDR3: TGTGCCAGCAGCTTGGTTAGGAATGAAAAACTGTTTTTT. Translating it yields CASSLVRNEKLFF. The V gene is TRBV5-5, the J gene TRBJ1-4; D not resolved. Trimming took off 0 bases at V and 5 bases at J, with 5 bases between the two ends. Germline V gene data show CDR1 as SGHKS and CDR2 as YYEKEE (reference sequence). This CDR3 is 13 amino acids long.

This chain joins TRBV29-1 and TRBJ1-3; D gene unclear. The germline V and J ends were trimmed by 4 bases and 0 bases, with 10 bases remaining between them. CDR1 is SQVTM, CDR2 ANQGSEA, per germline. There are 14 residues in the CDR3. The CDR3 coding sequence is TGCAGCGTTGCGACGGTCCTCTCTGGAAACACCATATATTTT. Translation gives CSVATVLSGNTIYF. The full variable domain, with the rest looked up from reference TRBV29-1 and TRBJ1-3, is SAVISQKPSRDICQRGTSLTIQCQVDSQVTMMFWYRQQPGQSLTLIATANQGSEATYESGFVIDKFPISRPNLTFSTLTVSNMSPEDSSIYLCSVATVLSGNTIYFGEGSWLTVV.

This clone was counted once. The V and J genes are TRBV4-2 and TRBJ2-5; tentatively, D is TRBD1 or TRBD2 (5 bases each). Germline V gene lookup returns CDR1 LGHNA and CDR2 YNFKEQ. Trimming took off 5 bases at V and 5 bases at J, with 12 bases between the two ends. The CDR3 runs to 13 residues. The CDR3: CASSDRLTETQYF. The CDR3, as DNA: TGTGCCAGCAGCGACAGACTAACTGAGACCCAGTACTTC.

CDR3 nucleotide sequence: TGTGCCAGTGGAGCTACCGGGGGTTCACCCCTCCACTTT. This codes for CASGATGGSPLHF. This chain uses TRBV19 with TRBJ1-6; tentatively, D is TRBD1 (5 bases). The CDR3 is made up of 13 amino acids. Germline CDR1 and CDR2: LNHDA and SQIVND (reference sequence). V was pared by 8 bases and J by 9 bases, with 14 bases between.

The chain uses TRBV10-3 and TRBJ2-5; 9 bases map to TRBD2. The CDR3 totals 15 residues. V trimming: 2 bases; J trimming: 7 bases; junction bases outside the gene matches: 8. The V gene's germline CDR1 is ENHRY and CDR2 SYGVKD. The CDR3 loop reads CAISEPGGGAGTQYF. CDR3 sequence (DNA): TGTGCCATCAGTGAGCCTGGCGGGGGGGCCGGGACCCAGTACTTC.

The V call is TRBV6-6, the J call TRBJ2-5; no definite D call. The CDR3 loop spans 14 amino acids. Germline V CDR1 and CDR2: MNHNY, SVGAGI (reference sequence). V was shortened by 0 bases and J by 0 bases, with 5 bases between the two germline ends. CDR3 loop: CASSYSIYQETQYF. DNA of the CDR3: TGTGCCAGCAGTTACTCCATTTACCAAGAGACCCAGTACTTC.

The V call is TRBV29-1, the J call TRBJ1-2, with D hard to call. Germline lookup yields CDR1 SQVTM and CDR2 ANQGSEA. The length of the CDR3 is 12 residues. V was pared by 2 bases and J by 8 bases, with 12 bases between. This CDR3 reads CSVETGIWGYTF. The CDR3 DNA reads TGCAGCGTTGAAACGGGGATATGGGGCTACACCTTC. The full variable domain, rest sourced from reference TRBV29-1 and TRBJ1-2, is SAVISQKPSRDICQRGTSLTIQCQVDSQVTMMFWYRQQPGQSLTLIATANQGSEATYESGFVIDKFPISRPNLTFSTLTVSNMSPEDSSIYLCSVETGIWGYTFGSGTRLTVV.

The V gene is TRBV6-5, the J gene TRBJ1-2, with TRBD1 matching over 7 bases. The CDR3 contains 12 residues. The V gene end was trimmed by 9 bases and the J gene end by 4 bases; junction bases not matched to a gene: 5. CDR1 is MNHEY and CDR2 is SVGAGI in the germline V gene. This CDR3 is CASGTEVYGYTF. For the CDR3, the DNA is TGTGCCAGTGGGACAGAAGTCTATGGCTACACCTTC.

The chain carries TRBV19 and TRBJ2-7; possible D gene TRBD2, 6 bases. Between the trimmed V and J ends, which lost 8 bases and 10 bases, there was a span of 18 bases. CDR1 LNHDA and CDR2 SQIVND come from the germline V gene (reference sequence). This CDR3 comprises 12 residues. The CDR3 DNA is TGTGCCAGTGGTGACAATAGCGGCTTACAGTACTTC. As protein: CASGDNSGLQYF. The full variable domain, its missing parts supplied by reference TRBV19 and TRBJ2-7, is DGGITQSPKYLFRKEGQNVTLSCEQNLNHDAMYWYRQDPGQGLRLIYYSQIVNDFQKGDIAEGYSVSREKKESFPLTVTSAQKNPTAFYLCASGDNSGLQYFGPGTRLTVT.

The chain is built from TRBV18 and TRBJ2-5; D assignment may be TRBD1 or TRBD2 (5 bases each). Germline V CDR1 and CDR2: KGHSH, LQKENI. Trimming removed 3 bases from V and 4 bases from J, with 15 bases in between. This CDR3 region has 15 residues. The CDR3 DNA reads TGTGCCAGCTCACCCGGTTGGGGGAGCGGAGAGACCCAGTACTTC. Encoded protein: CASSPGWGSGETQYF.

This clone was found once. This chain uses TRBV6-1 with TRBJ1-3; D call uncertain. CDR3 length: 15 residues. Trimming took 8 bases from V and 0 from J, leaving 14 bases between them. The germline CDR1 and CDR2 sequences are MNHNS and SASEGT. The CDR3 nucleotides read TGTGCCAGCTCCCGGCCGGGCGTCTCTGGAAACACCATATATTTT. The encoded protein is CASSRPGVSGNTIYF.

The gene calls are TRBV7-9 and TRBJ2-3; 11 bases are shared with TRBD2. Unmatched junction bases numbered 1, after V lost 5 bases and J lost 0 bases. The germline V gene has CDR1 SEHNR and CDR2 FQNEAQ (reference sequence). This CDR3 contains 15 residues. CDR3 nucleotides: TGTGCCAGCAGCCGGACTAGCGGGAGCACAGATACGCAGTATTTT. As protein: CASSRTSGSTDTQYF.

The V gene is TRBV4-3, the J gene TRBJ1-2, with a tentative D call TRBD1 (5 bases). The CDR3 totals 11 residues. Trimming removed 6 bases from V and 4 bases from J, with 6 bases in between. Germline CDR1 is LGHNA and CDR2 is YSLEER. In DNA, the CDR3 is TGCGCCAGCAGGGGGACCTATGGCTACACCTTC. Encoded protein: CASRGTYGYTF.

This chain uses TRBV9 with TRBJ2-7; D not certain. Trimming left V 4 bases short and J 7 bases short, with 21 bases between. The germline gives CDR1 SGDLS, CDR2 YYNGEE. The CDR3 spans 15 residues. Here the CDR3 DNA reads TGTGCCAGCAGCTCCACCTCTGGTAAGTCGGTGGAGCAGTACTTC. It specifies CASSSTSGKSVEQYF. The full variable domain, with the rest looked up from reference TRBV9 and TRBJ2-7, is DSGVTQTPKHLITATGQRVTLRCSPRSGDLSVYWYQQSLDQGLQFLIQYYNGEERAKGNILERFSAQQFPDLHSELNLSSLELGDSALYFCASSSTSGKSVEQYFGPGTRLTVT.

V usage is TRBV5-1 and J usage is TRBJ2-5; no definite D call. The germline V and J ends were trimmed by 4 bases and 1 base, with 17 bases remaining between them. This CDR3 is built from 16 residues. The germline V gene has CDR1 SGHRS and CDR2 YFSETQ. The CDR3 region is CASSPNSGSLQETQYF. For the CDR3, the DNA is TGCGCCAGCAGCCCGAATTCTGGCAGTCTCCAAGAGACCCAGTACTTC.

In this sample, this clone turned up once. The chain's CDR3 is CASTDNNSPLHF. The DNA for the CDR3 is TGTGCCAGCACGGATAACAATTCACCCCTCCACTTT. The chain combines TRBV27 with TRBJ1-6; D is ambiguous. Trimming left V 7 bases short and J 7 bases short, with 8 bases between. The CDR3 totals 12 residues. Germline V lookup: CDR1 MNHEY, CDR2 SMNVEV (reference sequence).

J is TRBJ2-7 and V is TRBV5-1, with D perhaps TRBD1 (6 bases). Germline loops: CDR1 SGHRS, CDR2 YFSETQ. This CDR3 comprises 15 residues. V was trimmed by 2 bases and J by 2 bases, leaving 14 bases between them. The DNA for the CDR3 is TGCGCCAGCAGCTTAACAGGGTTGGGAGCCTACGAGCAGTACTTC. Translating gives CASSLTGLGAYEQYF.

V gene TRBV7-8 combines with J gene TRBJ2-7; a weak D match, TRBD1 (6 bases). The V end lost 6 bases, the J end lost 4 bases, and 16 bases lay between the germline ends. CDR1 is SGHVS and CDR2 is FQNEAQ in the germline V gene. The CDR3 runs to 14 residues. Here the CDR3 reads CASRKSGTPYEQYF. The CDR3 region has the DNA TGTGCCAGCAGGAAGTCCGGGACACCTTACGAGCAGTACTTC.

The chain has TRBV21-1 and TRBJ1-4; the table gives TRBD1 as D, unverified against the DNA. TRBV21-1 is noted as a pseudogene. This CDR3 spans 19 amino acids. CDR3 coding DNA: TGTGCCAGCAGCAAAGGGGGCTGGGAAGGTTCATTCCCCTACGAAAAACTGTTTTTT. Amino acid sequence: CASSKGGWEGSFPYEKLFF.